These 15 T cell receptor beta chains were sequenced from one sample in a study of response to subunit inactivated influenza vaccine. TCRdb ran MiXCR on the RT-PCR reads and lists one entry per CDR3 protein. The sample holds hundreds of thousands of distinct CDR3 sequences; 20% to 25% are singletons and the top ten take roughly 10%. Sequencing was performed on PBMCs from blood, taken approximately 20 months after vaccination. These receptors came from a man aged 50-75 years who received an inactivated influenza vaccine.

The rearrangement links TRBV6-2 or TRBV6-3 to TRBJ1-5; no clear D gene. The CDR3 runs 15 residues. The germline CDR1 and CDR2 sequences are MNHEY and SVGEGT. V was shortened by 7 bases and J by 4 bases, with 17 bases between the two germline ends. CDR3 bases: TGTGCCAGCACCCTCTCTGCGGACCTAAATCAGCCCCAGCATTTT. Amino acid sequence: CASTLSADLNQPQHF.

This clonotype came up many times. The chain uses TRBV6-6 and TRBJ1-5; D call uncertain. Germline V gene sequence: CDR1 MNHNY, CDR2 SVGAGI (reference sequence). V lost 7 bases, J lost 2 bases, and 9 bases lay in between. This CDR3 has 13 amino acids. In DNA, the CDR3 is TGTGCCAGCACCCGATCAGGCAATCAGCCCCAGCATTTT. Amino acid sequence: CASTRSGNQPQHF.

This clonotype showed up just a few times. The rearrangement uses TRBV12-3 or TRBV12-4 and TRBJ2-1, with no clear D. V was pared by 0 bases and J by 9 bases, with 12 bases between. There are 14 residues in the CDR3. The CDR3 sequence: CASSLARLVGEQFF. For the CDR3, the DNA is TGTGCCAGCAGTTTAGCGCGCCTAGTCGGTGAGCAGTTCTTC.

Only a few counts were recorded for this clonotype. V usage is TRBV20-1 and J usage is TRBJ2-1; 8 bases are shared with TRBD1. The junction had 8 bases not matched to a gene; V was cut back by 0 bases and J by 7 bases. The CDR3 sequence is 15 residues long. Germline values: CDR1 DFQATT, CDR2 SNEGSKA (reference sequence). Here the CDR3 reads CSARDLRTGINEQFF. The CDR3 DNA reads as TGCAGTGCTAGAGATCTAAGGACAGGGATTAATGAGCAGTTCTTC.

This chain uses TRBV11-2 with TRBJ1-1; 8 bases agree with TRBD1. The CDR3 runs to 15 residues. Trimming at V came to 4 bases and at J to 1 base, leaving 5 bases not matched to a gene. The V gene's germline CDR1 is SGHAT and CDR2 FQNNGV. CDR3 in amino acids: CASSSQTGANTEAFF. CDR3 in DNA: TGTGCCAGCAGCTCCCAGACAGGGGCGAACACTGAAGCTTTCTTT.

The chain recombines TRBV6-2 or TRBV6-3 with TRBJ2-5; D gene ambiguous. Trimming took off 7 bases at V and 2 bases at J, with 8 bases between the two ends. This CDR3 spans 12 amino acids. Germline V gene data show CDR1 as MNHEY and CDR2 as SVGEGT. DNA of the CDR3: TGTGCCAGCACCCGGAGACAAGAGACCCAGTACTTC. Translation: CASTRRQETQYF.

There are a few counts of this clonotype. V and J are TRBV28 and TRBJ1-2; the D is unclear. Trimming left V 5 bases short and J 2 bases short, with 9 bases between. This CDR3 comprises 13 residues. The V gene's germline CDR1 is MDHEN and CDR2 SYDVKM. The CDR3 DNA is TGTGCCAGCAGTCCTTCACCAAACTATGGCTACACCTTC. Its translation: CASSPSPNYGYTF.

This clonotype was detected a few times. CDR3 residues: CATSDNNEQFF. CDR3 DNA: TGTGCCACCAGTGATAACAATGAGCAGTTCTTC. The rearrangement uses TRBV24-1 and TRBJ2-1; no definite D call. Germline V lookup: CDR1 KGHDR, CDR2 SFDVKD. V was clipped by 3 bases and J by 5 bases, with 1 base between them. This CDR3 has 11 residues.

At least ten counts were recorded for this clonotype. The chain is built from TRBV7-2 and TRBJ1-5; no clear D gene. Per the germline V gene, CDR1 is SGHTA and CDR2 is FQGNSA. The CDR3 has 14 amino acids. Trimming pared 1 base from V and 1 base from J, leaving 5 bases between. The CDR3 region has the DNA TGTGCCAGCAGCTTAGGGCGAAGCAATCAGCCCCAGCATTTT. Translation gives CASSLGRSNQPQHF.

This clonotype was seen only a few times. The V gene is TRBV12-3 or TRBV12-4, the J gene TRBJ1-1; 8 bases align to TRBD1. The V segment lost 7 bases and the J segment 5 bases; nucleotides outside the gene matches: 12. The CDR3 runs 15 residues. The CDR3 is CASKFRSGGWTEAFF. For the CDR3, the DNA is TGTGCCAGCAAGTTCCGATCAGGGGGCTGGACTGAAGCTTTCTTT.

The DNA of the CDR3 is TGTGCCACCCTTCCCGGGACAGGGTTCTACGAGCAGTACTTC. It translates to CATLPGTGFYEQYF. V and J are TRBV10-3 and TRBJ2-7; the match to TRBD1 covers 9 bases. The germline V gene has CDR1 ENHRY and CDR2 SYGVKD. This CDR3 is 14 amino acids long. V lost 10 bases and J lost 3; bases outside the gene matches: 10.

J is TRBJ1-1 and V is TRBV27; D unresolved. The V gene's germline CDR1 is MNHEY and CDR2 SMNVEV (reference sequence). V gave up 6 bases and J gave up 2 bases, with 7 bases separating them. The CDR3 spans 12 residues. CDR3 nucleotides: TGTGCCAGCAGGTTCGGTAACACTGAAGCTTTCTTT. This sequence encodes CASRFGNTEAFF.

This clonotype was observed a few times. The V gene is TRBV11-2, the J gene TRBJ1-1; tentative D call: TRBD1 (6 bases). The germline V and J ends were trimmed by 2 bases and 0 bases, with 10 bases remaining between them. Germline-derived CDR1 and CDR2 are SGHAT and FQNNGV. The CDR3 spans 15 residues. In DNA form, the CDR3 reads TGTGCCAGCAGCTTAACGGACAGTATGAACACTGAAGCTTTCTTT. This sequence encodes CASSLTDSMNTEAFF.

A few counts support this clonotype. The genes are TRBV7-2 and TRBJ2-7; D perhaps matches TRBD2 (6 bases). V was pared by 6 bases and J by 4 bases, with 13 bases between. The CDR3 runs to 13 residues. Germline V gene data show CDR1 as SGHTA and CDR2 as FQGNSA. CDR3 amino acids: CASSYMRDYEQYF. CDR3 coding DNA: TGTGCCAGCAGTTACATGCGGGATTACGAGCAGTACTTC.

The V call is TRBV7-2, the J call TRBJ2-1, with TRBD2 matching 8 bases. CDR3 length: 16 amino acids. The V gene's germline CDR1 is SGHTA and CDR2 FQGNSA. The V and J ends lost 1 base and 5 bases, in that order; junction bases with no gene match: 7. The CDR3 DNA reads as TGTGCCAGCAGCTTAGAGCGTGCAGCGGGGGACAATGAGCAGTTCTTC. The encoded protein is CASSLERAAGDNEQFF.